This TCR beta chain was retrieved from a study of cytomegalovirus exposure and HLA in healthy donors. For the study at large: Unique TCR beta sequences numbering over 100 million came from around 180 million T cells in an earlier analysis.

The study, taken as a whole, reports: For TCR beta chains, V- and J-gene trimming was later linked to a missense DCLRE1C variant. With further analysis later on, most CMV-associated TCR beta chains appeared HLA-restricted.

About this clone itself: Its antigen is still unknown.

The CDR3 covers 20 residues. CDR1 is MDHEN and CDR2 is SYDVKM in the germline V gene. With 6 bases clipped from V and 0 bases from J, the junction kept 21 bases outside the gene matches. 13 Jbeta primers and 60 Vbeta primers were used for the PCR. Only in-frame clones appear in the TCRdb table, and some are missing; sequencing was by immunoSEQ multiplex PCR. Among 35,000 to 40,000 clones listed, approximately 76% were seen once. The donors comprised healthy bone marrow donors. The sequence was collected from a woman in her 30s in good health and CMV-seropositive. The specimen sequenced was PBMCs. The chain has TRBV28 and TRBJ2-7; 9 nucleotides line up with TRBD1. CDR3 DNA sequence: TGTGCCAGCAGAACTCAACTTGGGACAGGGACTTCCTCAAACTCCTACGAGCAGTACTTC. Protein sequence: CASRTQLGTGTSSNSYEQYF.